This T cell receptor beta chain was sequenced for a study of Graves' ophthalmopathy and Graves' hyperthyroidism. Study overall: Sampling took place at initial diagnosis, with peripheral blood obtained before any treatment. Study findings and constraints: Sensitivity reached around 88% and specificity about 80% for a 13-signature model separating ophthalmopathy from stable hyperthyroidism.

Lactation, pregnancy, uncontrolled infections and other autoimmune diseases were all grounds for excluding patients. V was pared by 0 bases and J by 4 bases, with 6 bases of the junction left unmatched. Per germline, CDR1 SGHRS and CDR2 YFSETQ. This CDR3 is built from 15 residues. In the case of this clonotype: As yet, its antigen is unknown.

The TCR beta CDR3 regions underwent amplification from RNA transcripts. RT-PCR with HTBI primers came first, then second-round multiplex PCR. TCRdb redid the calling of the multiplex PCR reads with MiXCR, one entry per CDR3 protein. The repertoire consists of hundreds of thousands of distinct CDR3 sequences, with under 15% occurring once and the leading ten covering 9.5% to 10%. This TCR came from a woman in her thirties with Graves' ophthalmopathy. The chain links TRBV5-1 to TRBJ2-7; 8 nucleotides match TRBD2. Source material: blood. The CDR3 region is CASSLAEAGEYEQYF. CDR3 DNA: TGCGCCAGCAGCTTGGCCGAAGCGGGAGAGTACGAGCAGTACTTC.